What follows are 3 T cell receptor beta chains derived from one specimen sequenced in a study of shared clonotypes between healthy human individuals. Only in-frame clones appear in the TCRdb table, and some are missing; sequencing was by immunoSEQ multiplex PCR. The table shows approximately 2.5 million clones, with 90% to 95% occurring only once. Sequenced input: naive CD4+ T cells from PBMCs. Documented subset: CD45RA+ positively selected. Receptor source: a man younger than 35 in good health. Some clones in this sample may be carry-over from other donors' samples.

This clone was recorded only once. The J gene is TRBJ2-3, the V gene TRBV9; 13 bases map to TRBD2. V lost 4 bases and J lost 2; bases outside the gene matches: 7. The CDR3 has 17 amino acids. Germline V gene sequence: CDR1 SGDLS, CDR2 YYNGEE. The CDR3 loop is CASSLSGLAGNTDTQYF. DNA of the CDR3: TGTGCCAGCAGCCTATCGGGACTAGCGGGGAACACAGATACGCAGTATTTT.

This chain connects TRBV6-5 to TRBJ1-1; D not resolved. CDR1 and CDR2 (germline): MNHEY, SVGAGI. This CDR3 spans 13 amino acids. The V and J ends lost 4 bases and 1 base respectively, with 7 bases between them. In DNA, the CDR3 is TGTGCCAGCAGTTTGGGGAAGAACACTGAAGCTTTCTTT. Translation: CASSLGKNTEAFF.

The rearrangement uses TRBV30 and TRBJ1-1; the match to TRBD1 covers 7 bases. The CDR3 loop spans 15 amino acids. V was clipped by 4 bases and J by 2 bases; unmatched bases: 10. Germline V lookup: CDR1 GTSNPN, CDR2 SVGIG (reference sequence). CDR3 sequence: CAWKTGGTVNTEAFF. The CDR3 DNA is TGTGCCTGGAAGACGGGGGGGACAGTTAACACTGAAGCTTTCTTT.